This T cell receptor (beta chain) was obtained from a study of spatial heterogeneity in lung cancer. TCRdb passed the 5' RACE reads through MiXCR, listing each CDR3 protein once. Of roughly 17,000 distinct CDR3 sequences in the sample, 9.5% to 10% were seen once. The length of the CDR3 is 13 residues. V lost 5 bases, J lost 6 bases, and 7 bases stayed unmatched. Per germline, CDR1 SQVTM and CDR2 ANQGSEA. Overall study findings and caveats: It was found that expanded intratumoral alpha and beta TCR counts tracked tumor mutation counts.

The time point denotes: sample taken at primary tumor resection. Untreated early-stage non-small cell lung cancer patients, fewer than 85 in total, were the donors. Unsorted whole RNA samples from tumor, nontumor lung or frozen PBMC were sequenced. The table lists this clonotype with many counts. Antigen specificity is unknown. Within a library made for alpha chains, this beta chain is off target, and its count is uninformative. This TCR was sampled from a female donor with early-stage non-small cell lung cancer. The rearrangement uses TRBV29-1 and TRBJ2-7; 10 bases match TRBD1. Sample: lung tumor tissue, taken at surgery. CDR3 sequence: CSVSGTGEVEQYF. The CDR3 DNA is TGCAGCGTTTCGGGGACAGGGGAGGTCGAGCAGTACTTC.